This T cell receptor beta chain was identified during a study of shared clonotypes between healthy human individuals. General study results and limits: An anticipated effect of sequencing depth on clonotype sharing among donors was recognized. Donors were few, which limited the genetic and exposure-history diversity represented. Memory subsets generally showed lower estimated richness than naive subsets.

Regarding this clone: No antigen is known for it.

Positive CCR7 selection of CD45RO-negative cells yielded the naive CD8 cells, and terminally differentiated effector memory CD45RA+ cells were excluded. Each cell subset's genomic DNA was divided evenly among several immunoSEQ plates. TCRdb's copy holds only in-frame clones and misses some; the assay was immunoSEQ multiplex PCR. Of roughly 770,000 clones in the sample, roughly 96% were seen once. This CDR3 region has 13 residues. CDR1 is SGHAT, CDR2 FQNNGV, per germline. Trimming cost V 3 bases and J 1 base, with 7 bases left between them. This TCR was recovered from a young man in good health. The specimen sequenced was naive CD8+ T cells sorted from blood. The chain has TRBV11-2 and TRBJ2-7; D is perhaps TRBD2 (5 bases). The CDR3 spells CASSFGLSYEQYF. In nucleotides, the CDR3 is TGTGCCAGCAGCTTCGGACTTTCCTACGAGCAGTACTTC. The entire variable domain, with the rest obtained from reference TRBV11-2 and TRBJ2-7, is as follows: EAGVAQSPRYKIIEKRQSVAFWCNPISGHATLYWYQQILGQGPKLLIQFQNNGVVDDSQLPKDRFSAERLKGVDSTLKIQPAKLEDSAVYLCASSFGLSYEQYFGPGTRLTVT.